This is a list of T cell receptor beta chains from one sample in a study of molecular identifiers for immune sequencing clone quantification. TCRdb reanalysed the PCR reads using MiXCR and keeps one entry per CDR3 protein. In the table there are about 630,000 distinct CDR3 sequences, 25% of which are singletons. The specimen sequenced was naive CD8+ T cells from blood, with Jurkat cell RNA spiked in. These receptors were taken from a human donor in good health. Some libraries in this study had Jurkat cell RNA spiked in. Both conserved end residues are part of each CDR3. Fields, in order: J gene, clone size, D gene, V gene, CDR3 protein, CDR3 DNA. A D gene is named only where the DNA matches it firmly. The size entry is marked missing in some rows and otherwise reads once, few, many or a size class.

TRBJ1-5	NA	NA	TRBV11-2	CASSLRGTANQPQHF	TGTGCCAGCAGCTTACGAGGGACGGCGAATCAGCCCCAGCATTTT
TRBJ1-5	many	NA	TRBV27	CASSLRGEVSNQPQHF	TGTGCCAGCAGTTTGAGGGGCGAAGTTAGCAATCAGCCCCAGCATTTT
TRBJ2-7	few	TRBD2	TRBV4-3	CASSQGSGLAEDPYEQYF	TGCGCCAGCAGCCAAGGTTCCGGGCTAGCGGAAGACCCCTACGAGCAGTACTTC
TRBJ1-1	many	TRBD1	TRBV9	CASSQGGVGTEAFF	TGTGCCAGCAGCCAAGGGGGCGTCGGCACTGAAGCTTTCTTT
TRBJ2-7	many	NA	TRBV20-1	CSARDRDRQGGSYEQYF	TGCAGTGCTAGAGACCGAGACCGTCAGGGGGGTTCGTACGAGCAGTACTTC
TRBJ2-3	many	TRBD2	TRBV28	CASSLDPAGPSTDTQYF	TGTGCCAGCAGCCTCGACCCAGCGGGGCCTAGCACAGATACGCAGTATTTT
TRBJ1-4	few	NA	TRBV7-6	CASSLRQDNEKLFF	TGTGCCAGCAGCTTAAGACAGGATAATGAAAAACTGTTTTTT
TRBJ2-7	many	NA	TRBV5-6	CASSSGSGPYEQYF	TGTGCCAGCAGTTCTGGTTCCGGGCCTTACGAGCAGTACTTC
TRBJ2-5	NA	TRBD1	TRBV6-5	CASSYGQAQETQYF	TGTGCCAGCAGTTACGGACAGGCCCAAGAGACCCAGTACTTC
TRBJ2-1	NA	TRBD2	TRBV4-1	CASSPELAGMYNEQFF	TGCGCCAGCAGCCCAGAACTAGCGGGGATGTACAATGAGCAGTTCTTC
TRBJ2-7	NA	NA	TRBV10-3	CAISDPGRISSYEQYF	TGTGCCATCAGCGACCCCGGACGGATTAGCTCCTACGAGCAGTACTTC